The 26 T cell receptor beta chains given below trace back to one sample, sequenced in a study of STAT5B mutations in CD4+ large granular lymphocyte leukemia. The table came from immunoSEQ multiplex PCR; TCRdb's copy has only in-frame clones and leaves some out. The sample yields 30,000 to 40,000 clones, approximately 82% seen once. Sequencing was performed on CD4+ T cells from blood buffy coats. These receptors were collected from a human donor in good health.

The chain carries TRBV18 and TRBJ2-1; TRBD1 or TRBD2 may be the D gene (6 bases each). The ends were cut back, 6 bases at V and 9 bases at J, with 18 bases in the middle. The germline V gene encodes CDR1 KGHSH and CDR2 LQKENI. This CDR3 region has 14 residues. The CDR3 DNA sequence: TGTGCCAGCTCCCTTCGGGGGCTACCCAGTGAGCAGTTCTTC. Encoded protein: CASSLRGLPSEQFF.

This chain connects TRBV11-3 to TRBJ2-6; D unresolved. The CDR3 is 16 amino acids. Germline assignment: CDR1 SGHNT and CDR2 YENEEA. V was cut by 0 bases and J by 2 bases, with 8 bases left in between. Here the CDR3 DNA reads TGTGCCAGCAGCTTAGAGGCTGGGGCTGGGGCCAACGTCCTGACTTTC. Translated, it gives CASSLEAGAGANVLTF.

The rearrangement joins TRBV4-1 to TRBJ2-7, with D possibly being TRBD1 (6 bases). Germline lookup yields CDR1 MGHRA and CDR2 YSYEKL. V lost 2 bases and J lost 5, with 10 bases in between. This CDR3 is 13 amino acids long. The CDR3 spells CASSQRTEDEQYF. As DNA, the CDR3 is TGCGCCAGCAGCCAACGGACAGAGGACGAGCAGTACTTC.

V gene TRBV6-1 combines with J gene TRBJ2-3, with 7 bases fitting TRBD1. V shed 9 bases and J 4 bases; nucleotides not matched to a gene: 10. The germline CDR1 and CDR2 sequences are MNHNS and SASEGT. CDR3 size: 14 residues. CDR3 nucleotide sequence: TGTGCCAGTCTAATTTTTCAGGGGGCAGATACGCAGTATTTT. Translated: CASLIFQGADTQYF.

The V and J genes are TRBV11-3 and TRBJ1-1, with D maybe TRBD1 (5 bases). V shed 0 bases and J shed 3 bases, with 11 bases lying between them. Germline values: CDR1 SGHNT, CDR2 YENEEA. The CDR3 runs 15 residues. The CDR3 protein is CASSLDRAGHTEAFF. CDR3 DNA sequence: TGTGCCAGCAGCTTAGATAGGGCGGGGCACACTGAAGCTTTCTTT.

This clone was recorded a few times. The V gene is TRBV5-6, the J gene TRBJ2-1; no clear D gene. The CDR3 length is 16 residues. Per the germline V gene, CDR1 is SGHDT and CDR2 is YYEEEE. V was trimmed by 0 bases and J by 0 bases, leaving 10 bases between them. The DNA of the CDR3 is TGTGCCAGCAGCTTGGTGTCCTGGCTCTCCTACAATGAGCAGTTCTTC. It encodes CASSLVSWLSYNEQFF.

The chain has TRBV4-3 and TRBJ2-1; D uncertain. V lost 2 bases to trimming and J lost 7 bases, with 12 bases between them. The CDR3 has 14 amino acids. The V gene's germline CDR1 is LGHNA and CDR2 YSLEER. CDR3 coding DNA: TGCGCCAGCAGCCAATACGGACCTCATAATGAGCAGTTCTTC. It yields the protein CASSQYGPHNEQFF.

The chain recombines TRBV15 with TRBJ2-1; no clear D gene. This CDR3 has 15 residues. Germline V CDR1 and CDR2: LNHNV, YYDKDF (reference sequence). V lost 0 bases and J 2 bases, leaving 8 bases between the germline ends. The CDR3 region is CATSRDYGTYNEQFF. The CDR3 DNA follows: TGTGCCACCAGCAGAGATTACGGAACCTACAATGAGCAGTTCTTC.

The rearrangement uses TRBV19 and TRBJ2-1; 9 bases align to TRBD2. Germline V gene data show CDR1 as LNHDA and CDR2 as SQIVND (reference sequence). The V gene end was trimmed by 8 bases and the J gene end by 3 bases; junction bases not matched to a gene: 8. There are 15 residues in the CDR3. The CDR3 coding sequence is TGTGCCAGTGATAGCGGGAGAGTAAGCTACAATGAGCAGTTCTTC. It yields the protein CASDSGRVSYNEQFF.

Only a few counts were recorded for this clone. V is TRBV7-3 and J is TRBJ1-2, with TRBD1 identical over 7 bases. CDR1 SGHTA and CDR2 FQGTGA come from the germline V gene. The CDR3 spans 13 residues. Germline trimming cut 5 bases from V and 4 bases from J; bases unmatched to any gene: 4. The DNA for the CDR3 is TGTGCCAGCAGCCCGGGACAGAGCTATGGCTACACCTTC. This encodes CASSPGQSYGYTF.

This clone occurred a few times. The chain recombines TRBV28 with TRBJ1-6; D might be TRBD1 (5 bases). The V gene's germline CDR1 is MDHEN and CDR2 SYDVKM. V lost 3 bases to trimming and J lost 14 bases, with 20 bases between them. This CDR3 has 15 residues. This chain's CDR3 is CASSFRVGTSMALHF. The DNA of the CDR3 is TGTGCCAGCAGTTTCAGGGTAGGGACTTCGATGGCCCTCCACTTT. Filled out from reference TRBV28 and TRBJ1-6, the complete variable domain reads DVKVTQSSRYLVKRTGEKVFLECVQDMDHENMFWYRQDPGLGLRLIYFSYDVKMKEKGDIPEGYSVSREKKERFSLILESASTNQTSMYLCASSFRVGTSMALHFGNGTRLTVT.

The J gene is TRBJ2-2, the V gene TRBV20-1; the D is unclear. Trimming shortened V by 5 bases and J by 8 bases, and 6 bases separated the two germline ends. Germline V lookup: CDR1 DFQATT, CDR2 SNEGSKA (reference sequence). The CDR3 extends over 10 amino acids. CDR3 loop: CSALRGELFF. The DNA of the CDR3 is TGCAGTGCTCTGCGGGGGGAGCTGTTTTTT.

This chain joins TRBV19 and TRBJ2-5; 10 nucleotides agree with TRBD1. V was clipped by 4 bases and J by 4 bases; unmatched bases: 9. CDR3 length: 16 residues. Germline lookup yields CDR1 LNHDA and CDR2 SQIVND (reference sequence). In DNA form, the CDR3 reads TGTGCCAGTAGTACCGGAGGGACAGGGGATAGAGAGACCCAGTACTTC. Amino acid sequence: CASSTGGTGDRETQYF.

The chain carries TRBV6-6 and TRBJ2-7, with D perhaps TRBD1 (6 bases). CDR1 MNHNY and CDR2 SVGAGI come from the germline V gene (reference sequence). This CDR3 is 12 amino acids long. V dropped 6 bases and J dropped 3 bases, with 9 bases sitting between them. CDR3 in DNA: TGTGCCAGCAGCGGCAGGGGCTACGAGCAGTACTTC. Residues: CASSGRGYEQYF.

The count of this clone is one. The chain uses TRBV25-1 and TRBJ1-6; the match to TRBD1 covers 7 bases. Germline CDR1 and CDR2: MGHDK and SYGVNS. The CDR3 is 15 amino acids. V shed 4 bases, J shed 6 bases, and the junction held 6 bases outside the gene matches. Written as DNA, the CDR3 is TGTGCCAGCAGTGGCGAGACAGGGTTTAATTCACCCCTCCACTTT. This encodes CASSGETGFNSPLHF. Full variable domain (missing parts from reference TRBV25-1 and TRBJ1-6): EADIYQTPRYLVIGTGKKITLECSQTMGHDKMYWYQQDPGMELHLIHYSYGVNSTEKGDLSSESTVSRIRTEHFPLTLESARPSHTSQYLCASSGETGFNSPLHFGNGTRLTVT.

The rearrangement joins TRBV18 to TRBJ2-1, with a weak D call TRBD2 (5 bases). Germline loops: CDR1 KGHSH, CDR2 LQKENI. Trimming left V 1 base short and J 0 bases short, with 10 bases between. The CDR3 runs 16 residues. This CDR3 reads CASSPLVGSSYNEQFF. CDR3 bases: TGTGCCAGCTCACCACTTGTGGGGAGCTCCTACAATGAGCAGTTCTTC. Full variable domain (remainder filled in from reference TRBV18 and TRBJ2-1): NAGVMQNPRHLVRRRGQEARLRCSPMKGHSHVYWYRQLPEEGLKFMVYLQKENIIDESGMPKERFSAEFPKEGPSILRIQQVVRGDSAAYFCASSPLVGSSYNEQFFGPGTRLTVL.

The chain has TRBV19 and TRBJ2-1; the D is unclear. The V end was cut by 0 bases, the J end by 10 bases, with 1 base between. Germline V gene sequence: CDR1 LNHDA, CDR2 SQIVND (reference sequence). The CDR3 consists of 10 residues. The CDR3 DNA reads TGTGCCAGTAGTATAGAGGAGCAGTTCTTC. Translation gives CASSIEEQFF.

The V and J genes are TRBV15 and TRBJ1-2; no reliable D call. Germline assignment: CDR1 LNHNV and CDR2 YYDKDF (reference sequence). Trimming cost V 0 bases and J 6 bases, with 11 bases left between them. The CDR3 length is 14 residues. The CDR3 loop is CATSRDRQQNGYTF. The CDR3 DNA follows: TGTGCCACCAGCAGAGATCGGCAGCAGAATGGCTACACCTTC.

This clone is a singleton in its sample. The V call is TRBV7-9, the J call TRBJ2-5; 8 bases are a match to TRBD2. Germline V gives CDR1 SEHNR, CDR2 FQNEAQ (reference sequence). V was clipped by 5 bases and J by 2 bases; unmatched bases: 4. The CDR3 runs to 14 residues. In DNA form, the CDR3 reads TGTGCCAGCAGCCGTACTAGCGGACAAGAGACCCAGTACTTC. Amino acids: CASSRTSGQETQYF.

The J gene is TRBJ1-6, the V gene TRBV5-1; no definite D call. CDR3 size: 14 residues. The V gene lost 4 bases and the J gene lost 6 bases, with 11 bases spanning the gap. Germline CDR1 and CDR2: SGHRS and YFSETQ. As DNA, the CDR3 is TGCGCCAGCAGCCCCCCGGCCCTTAATTCACCCCTCCACTTT. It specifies CASSPPALNSPLHF.

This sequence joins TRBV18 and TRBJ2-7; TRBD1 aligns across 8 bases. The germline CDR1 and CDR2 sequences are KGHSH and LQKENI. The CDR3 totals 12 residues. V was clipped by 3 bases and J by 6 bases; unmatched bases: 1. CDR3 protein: CASSPTGVEQYF. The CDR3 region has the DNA TGTGCCAGCTCACCGACAGGGGTCGAGCAGTACTTC.

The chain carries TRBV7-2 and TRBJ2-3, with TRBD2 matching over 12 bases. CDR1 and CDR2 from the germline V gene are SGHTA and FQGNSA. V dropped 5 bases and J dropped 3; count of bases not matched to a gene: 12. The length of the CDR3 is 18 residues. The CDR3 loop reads CASSPIRSSGGVTDTQYF. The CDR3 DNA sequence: TGTGCCAGCAGCCCCATACGGTCTAGCGGGGGGGTTACAGATACGCAGTATTTT.

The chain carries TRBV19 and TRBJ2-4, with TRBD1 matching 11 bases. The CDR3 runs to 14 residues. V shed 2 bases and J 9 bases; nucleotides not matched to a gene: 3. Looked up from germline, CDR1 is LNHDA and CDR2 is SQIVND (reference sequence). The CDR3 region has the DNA TGTGCCAGTAGTATATCCGGGACAGGGGGCATTCAGTACTTC. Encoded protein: CASSISGTGGIQYF.

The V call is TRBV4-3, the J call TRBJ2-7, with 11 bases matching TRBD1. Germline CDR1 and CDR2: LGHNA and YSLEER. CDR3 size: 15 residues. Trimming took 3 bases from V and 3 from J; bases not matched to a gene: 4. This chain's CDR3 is CASSHGTGGGYEQYF. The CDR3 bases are TGCGCCAGCAGCCACGGGACAGGGGGAGGCTACGAGCAGTACTTC.

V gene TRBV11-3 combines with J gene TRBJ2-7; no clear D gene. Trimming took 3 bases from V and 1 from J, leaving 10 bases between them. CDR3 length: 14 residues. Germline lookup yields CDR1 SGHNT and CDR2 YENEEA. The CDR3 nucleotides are TGTGCCAGCAGCTTCGGGCGGCCTTCCTACGAGCAGTACTTC. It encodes CASSFGRPSYEQYF.

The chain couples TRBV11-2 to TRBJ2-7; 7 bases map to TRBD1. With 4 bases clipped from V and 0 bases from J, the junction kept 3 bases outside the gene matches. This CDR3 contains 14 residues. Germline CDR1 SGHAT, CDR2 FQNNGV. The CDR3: CASSSDRSSYEQYF. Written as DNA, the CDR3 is TGTGCCAGCAGCTCGGACAGGAGCTCCTACGAGCAGTACTTC.